What follows are 21 T cell receptor beta chains derived from one specimen sequenced in a study of blood T cell repertoires in COVID-19. Data came from immunoSEQ multiplex PCR; TCRdb stores just in-frame clones and leaves some out. This table holds approximately 300,000 clones, about 93% found once. The sequenced material came from peripheral blood. Receptors originate from a woman in her thirties with COVID-19, enrolled during active disease.

This rearrangement joins TRBV19 to TRBJ2-7, with D possibly matching TRBD2 (5 bases). V was pared by 4 bases and J by 4 bases, with 11 bases between. This CDR3 comprises 13 residues. The germline V gene encodes CDR1 LNHDA and CDR2 SQIVND (reference sequence). CDR3 region: CASSTGVLYEQYF. For the CDR3, the DNA is TGTGCCAGTAGTACCGGGGTCCTATACGAGCAGTACTTC.

The chain couples TRBV6-2 or TRBV6-3 to TRBJ1-1; D ambiguous. Trimming left V 0 bases short and J 4 bases short, with 12 bases between. This CDR3 is built from 15 residues. CDR1 MNHEY and CDR2 SVGEGT come from the germline V gene. This CDR3 reads CASSYSAITGTEAFF. CDR3 DNA: TGTGCCAGCAGTTACTCAGCAATCACGGGCACTGAAGCTTTCTTT.

In its sample, this clone was seen a few times. The chain combines TRBV7-8 with TRBJ2-7; weak D call: TRBD2 (5 bases). The CDR3 runs 16 residues. V lost 0 bases and J 6 bases, leaving 18 bases between the germline ends. Per the germline V gene, CDR1 is SGHVS and CDR2 is FQNEAQ. The CDR3 DNA follows: TGTGCCAGCAGCTTAGCGAGGGCTAGCCGAAGGCCCGAGCAGTACTTC. Its translation is CASSLARASRRPEQYF.

Only a few counts were recorded for this clone. The chain carries TRBV3-1 (or the pseudogene TRBV3-2) and TRBJ2-7; D call uncertain. Between the trimmed V and J ends, which lost 5 bases and 6 bases, there was a span of 20 bases. This CDR3 region has 15 residues. The germline V gene encodes CDR1 LGHDT and CDR2 YNNKEL (reference sequence). This CDR3 is CASSDLPFAQSEQYF. DNA for the CDR3: TGTGCCAGCAGCGATCTCCCATTCGCACAATCCGAGCAGTACTTC.

This clone was seen once. The rearrangement links TRBV19 to TRBJ2-2; TRBD2 agrees at 12 bases. The germline CDR1 and CDR2 sequences are LNHDA and SQIVND (reference sequence). CDR3 length: 16 amino acids. The V gene end was trimmed by 1 base and the J gene end by 7 bases; junction bases not matched to a gene: 4. The CDR3 DNA is TGTGCCAGTAGTATAGGGGGGACTAGCGGGTTCGGGGAGCTGTTTTTT. It encodes CASSIGGTSGFGELFF.

The chain is built from TRBV4-3 and TRBJ2-2; 15 bases are a match to TRBD2. The CDR3 runs 19 residues. CDR1 LGHNA and CDR2 YSLEER come from the germline V gene. V shed 0 bases, J shed 8 bases, and the junction held 10 bases outside the gene matches. The CDR3 region has the DNA TGCGCCAGCAGCCAAGATGCGGGGGCAGGACTAGCGGGAGGGGGGGAGCTGTTTTTT. Translated, it gives CASSQDAGAGLAGGGELFF.

The rearrangement uses TRBV12-5 and TRBJ1-4; D not certain. This CDR3 is built from 14 residues. Trimming pared 7 bases from V and 0 bases from J, leaving 9 bases between. CDR1 and CDR2 (germline): LGHNT, FRNRAP. In nucleotides, the CDR3 is TGTGCTAGTGTTGAGGCTGCAACTAATGAAAAACTGTTTTTT. It yields the protein CASVEAATNEKLFF.

The J gene is TRBJ1-2, the V gene TRBV30, with 10 bases that match TRBD1. This CDR3 region has 14 residues. CDR1 and CDR2 from the germline V gene are GTSNPN and SVGIG (reference sequence). The junction had 9 bases not matched to a gene; V was cut back by 4 bases and J by 7 bases. CDR3 protein: CAWNYPGQGFGYTF. CDR3 sequence (DNA): TGTGCCTGGAACTATCCGGGACAGGGGTTTGGCTACACCTTC.

The CDR3 region is CATSSRTSYNEQFF. As DNA, the CDR3 is TGTGCCACCAGCAGTCGTACCTCCTACAATGAGCAGTTCTTC. This sequence joins TRBV24-1 and TRBJ2-1; D unclear. This CDR3 comprises 14 residues. Germline CDR1 is KGHDR and CDR2 is SFDVKD. V was clipped by 7 bases and J by 0 bases, with 9 bases between them.

The chain joins TRBV29-1 to TRBJ1-3; D gene uncertain. Between the trimmed V and J ends, which lost 6 bases and 0 bases, there was a span of 12 bases. The CDR3 consists of 14 residues. The germline gives CDR1 SQVTM, CDR2 ANQGSEA. The CDR3 coding sequence is TGCAGCGTCCTAACTGACAACTCTGGAAACACCATATATTTT. Amino acid sequence: CSVLTDNSGNTIYF.

CDR3 in amino acids: CSVSAGVSEAFF. The CDR3 coding sequence is TGCAGCGTTTCGGCAGGGGTTAGTGAAGCTTTCTTT. This sequence joins TRBV29-1 and TRBJ1-1, with D possibly TRBD1 on 6 matching bases. Germline CDR1 SQVTM, CDR2 ANQGSEA. Trimming removed 5 bases at V and 7 bases at J, with 14 bases between. The CDR3 has 12 amino acids.

The chain joins TRBV15 to TRBJ2-7; 9 nucleotides agree with TRBD1. Looked up from germline, CDR1 is LNHNV and CDR2 is YYDKDF (reference sequence). The CDR3 spans 16 residues. Germline trimming cut 0 bases from V and 5 bases from J; bases unmatched to any gene: 8. The CDR3, as DNA: TGTGCCACCAGCAGAGACATAGTACAGGGGGCCCACGAGCAGTACTTC. Its protein product is CATSRDIVQGAHEQYF.

The rearrangement links TRBV21-1 to TRBJ1-4. TRBV21-1 is deemed a pseudogene. CDR3 length: 14 residues. For the CDR3, the DNA is TGTGCCAGCACCCCCGTAACAACTAATGAAAAACTGTTTTTT. Amino acid sequence: CASTPVTTNEKLFF.

The rearrangement joins TRBV19 to TRBJ1-4; no clear D. Trimming removed 11 bases at V and 0 bases at J, with 16 bases between. CDR1 LNHDA and CDR2 SQIVND come from the germline V gene (reference sequence). CDR3 size: 15 residues. CDR3 nucleotide sequence: TGTGCCTCCAAGCGGGGAACGGCAACTAATGAAAAACTGTTTTTT. This sequence encodes CASKRGTATNEKLFF.

The chain is built from TRBV20-1 and TRBJ1-5; D uncertain. Trimming stripped 3 bases from V and 3 bases from J, with 12 bases between. The germline gives CDR1 DFQATT, CDR2 SNEGSKA (reference sequence). The CDR3 extends over 14 amino acids. CDR3 bases: TGCAGTGCTAGTGGTGGGTGGGCCAATCAGCCCCAGCATTTT. It encodes CSASGGWANQPQHF.

This chain links TRBV5-4 with TRBJ2-3; 7 bases agree with TRBD1. The CDR3 is made up of 13 amino acids. The trim removed 4 bases at V and 1 base at J, leaving 0 bases unmatched. Germline V gene sequence: CDR1 SGHNT, CDR2 YYREEE (reference sequence). CDR3 amino acids: CASSTGGTDTQYF. In nucleotides, the CDR3 is TGTGCCAGCAGCACAGGGGGCACAGATACGCAGTATTTT.

The chain has TRBV11-2 and TRBJ1-3; no clear D. Germline lookup yields CDR1 SGHAT and CDR2 FQNNGV. The CDR3 sequence is 15 residues long. V lost 1 base and J 4 bases, leaving 11 bases between the germline ends. The CDR3 coding sequence is TGTGCCAGCAGCTTAGGCCGGGGAGCAGGAAACACCATATATTTT. It is translated as CASSLGRGAGNTIYF.

V and J are TRBV5-6 and TRBJ2-5; TRBD1 matches 8 bases. The V and J ends lost 4 bases and 7 bases, in that order; junction bases with no gene match: 3. Looked up from germline, CDR1 is SGHDT and CDR2 is YYEEEE. The CDR3 has 12 residues. DNA for the CDR3: TGTGCCAGCAGCCTTACAGGGGGGACCCAGTACTTC. This translates into CASSLTGGTQYF.

The rearrangement joins TRBV24-1 to TRBJ1-4; tentatively, D is TRBD1 (5 bases). The CDR3 contains 14 residues. Deletions cut 2 bases from V and 6 bases from J, with 9 bases between. Germline CDR1 KGHDR, CDR2 SFDVKD. The CDR3 DNA sequence: TGTGCCACCAGTGATTCCAGGGTGGATGAAAAACTGTTTTTT. Translation gives CATSDSRVDEKLFF.

V and J are TRBV30 and TRBJ1-1; 7 bases line up with TRBD1. This CDR3 has 12 residues. Germline CDR1 reads GTSNPN; CDR2 reads SVGIG (reference sequence). With V trimmed by 0 bases and J by 7 bases, 2 bases remained unmatched. CDR3 DNA sequence: TGTGCCTGGAGTGTACCAGGGGGTGAAGCTTTCTTT. Translating gives CAWSVPGGEAFF. Drawing the rest from reference TRBV30 and TRBJ1-1, the complete variable domain is SQTIHQWPATLVQPVGSPLSLECTVEGTSNPNLYWYRQAAGRGLQLLFYSVGIGQISSEVPQNLSASRPQDRQFILSSKKLLLSDSGFYLCAWSVPGGEAFFGQGTRLTVV.

The chain is built from TRBV30 and TRBJ1-2, with D possibly matching TRBD1 (6 bases). Germline CDR1 is GTSNPN and CDR2 is SVGIG (reference sequence). This CDR3 is built from 13 residues. V lost 3 bases to trimming and J lost 3 bases, with 11 bases between them. The CDR3 coding sequence is TGTGCCTGGAGGGTAGACAGGCACTATGGCTACACCTTC. Its protein product is CAWRVDRHYGYTF.